Here is one TCR beta chain with its context. The antigen is undetermined. This entry comes from a study of identical twins. The CDR3 contains 12 residues. Per the germline V gene, CDR1 is DFQATT and CDR2 is SNEGSKA (reference sequence). V was clipped by 6 bases and J by 7 bases, with 14 bases between them. Overall study results and limits: There were fewer insertions in abundant cord blood beta clonotypes, but memory repertoires showed no such pattern.

TCRdb ran MiXCR on the 5' RACE reads and lists one entry per CDR3 protein. The data hold 1.5 million to 2 million distinct CDR3 sequences, with 32% observed a single time. The specimen was cord blood. The chain employs TRBV20-1 and TRBJ2-3, with D possibly TRBD2 on 5 matching bases. This TCR came from a newborn girl in good health. CDR3 DNA: TGCAGTGCCCCTGGGAGAGGAAATACGCAGTATTTT. Translated, it gives CSAPGRGNTQYF.